This T cell receptor beta chain was profiled in a study of CD8 T cells in ankylosing spondylitis. Each CDR3 protein is one row after TCRdb ran MiXCR on the 5' RACE reads. The data contain 150,000 to 200,000 distinct CDR3 sequences, approximately 12% of them seen just once; the ten biggest clones take up roughly 9.6%. Note on this clonotype: Its specificity is not known.

Deletions cut 6 bases from V and 6 bases from J, with 15 bases between. Germline V gene data show CDR1 as MGHDK and CDR2 as SYGVNS. The length of the CDR3 is 13 residues. Study-wide findings and caveats: Significant enrichment of disease-linked clones was reported in matched ankylosing spondylitis synovial fluid. Before this, some motif variants had been reported in reactive arthritis synovial fluid and blood.

Sequencing was carried out using blood, either unsorted or a sorted T cell fraction (not recorded which). The genes are TRBV25-1 and TRBJ2-7; D possibly matches TRBD1 or TRBD2 (5 bases each). The TCR comes from a female donor with ankylosing spondylitis or in good health (not recorded which). The CDR3 DNA sequence: TGTGCCAGCAGCGGAGTGGGGACGGGCGAGCAGTACTTC. This translates into CASSGVGTGEQYF.